Listed here is a single T cell receptor (beta chain). What it binds is unknown. These data are taken from a study of graft-versus-host responses after intestinal transplantation. Background on the study: Recipients got multivisceral, liver-intestinal, or isolated intestinal transplants. Among the recipients, all got anti-thymocyte globulin induction and then tacrolimus and steroids for roughly three years. Findings and caveats of the study: Levels of circulating GvH clones at their peak were associated with early post-transplant HvG declines. GvH clones detected in recipient marrow included some appearing first in ileum or blood.

Here immunoSEQ multiplex PCR was the method, and the copy in TCRdb shows in-frame clones only, minus some. The repertoire holds 16,000 or so clones, just under 95% seen once, with about 0.79% in the top ten. This CDR3 is 14 amino acids long. V was pared by 4 bases and J by 0 bases, with 10 bases between. Looked up from germline, CDR1 is SNHLY and CDR2 is FYNNEI. The clonotype comes from a human patient who received an intestinal transplant, so some T cells may come from the graft donor. The sample in question was PBMCs, obtained 23 days after intestinal transplant. V is TRBV2 and J is TRBJ2-7; D ambiguous. CDR3 coding DNA: TGTGCCAGCAGTGTTTGGTCCAGCTCCTACGAGCAGTACTTC. As protein: CASSVWSSSYEQYF.